The rows below give T cell receptor beta chains drawn from one sample of a study of tumor-infiltrating lymphocytes in primary liver carcinoma. One entry per CDR3 protein results from TCRdb running MiXCR on the multiplex PCR reads. The sample contains roughly 100,000 distinct CDR3 sequences, roughly 80% of which appear only once. Sequenced input: liver tumor tissue from sampling region 3. These receptors were obtained from a man aged 40-49 years with primary liver carcinoma and hepatitis B virus infection. Each CDR3 is given with its conserved first and last residue. Fields, in order: clone size, D gene, J gene, V gene, CDR3 DNA, CDR3 protein. D genes are given only for firm matches. Size is stated for part of the rows, as once, few or many counts, or as a class when the clone is expanded.

.,.,TRBJ2-1,TRBV7-8,TGTGCTTGCAGCTTAGGGTGGGGCGGAGCTGCGGGCGATGAGCAGTTCTTC,CACSLGWGGAAGDEQFF
many,.,TRBJ2-1,TRBV28,TGTGCCAGCAGTTTAGGGGGTTTCGACAATGAGCAGTTCTTC,CASSLGGFDNEQFF
.,TRBD2,TRBJ2-2,TRBV9,TGTGCCAGCAGCGTAGCCGGGAGGACCTGCACCGGGGAGCTGTTTTTT,CASSVAGRTCTGELFF
.,.,TRBJ2-7,TRBV11-3,TGTGCCAGCAGCGTGGGGGGGCCCTCCTACGAGCAGTACTTC,CASSVGGPSYEQYF
.,.,TRBJ2-3,TRBV20-1,TGCATTGCAGAGGGGGTCATGGAGGATACGCAGTATTTT,CIAEGVMEDTQYF
.,TRBD2,TRBJ2-1,TRBV4-1,TGCGCCAGCAGCCAAGAGCTGACTAGCGGGCAAAGTGAACAGTCCTTC,CASSQELTSGQSEQSF
.,.,TRBJ1-1,TRBV12-5,TGTGCTTATGGTCGCGGCCTTTCAGGGAACACTGAAGCTTTCTTT,CAYGRGLSGNTEAFF
.,.,TRBJ1-5,TRBV4-2,TGTGCCAGCAGCCCGATCTCTACCTCTAGCGGGAGGTATACAGATACGCAGCATTTT,CASSPISTSSGRYTDTQHF
medium-sized,TRBD1,TRBJ2-5,TRBV29-1,TGCAGCGTTGCTTCCGGGACAGGGGAAGAGACCCAGTACTTC,CSVASGTGEETQYF
once,.,TRBJ1-1,TRBV5-1,TGCGCCAGCAGCGACAGGCCGGGGTGTAAGACTGAAGCTTTCTTT,CASSDRPGCKTEAFF
.,.,TRBJ1-3,TRBV6-6,TGTGCCAGCACCGCCGGGGGCCTTGGAAACACCATATATTTT,CASTAGGLGNTIYF
.,.,TRBJ2-2,TRBV12-3/TRBV12-4,TGTGCCAGCAGCCACTACAGGGGGGGCACCTGGGAGCTGTTTTTT,CASSHYRGGTWELFF
.,TRBD1,TRBJ2-3,TRBV11-1,TGTGCCAGCAGCTTCGCCTACAGGGGAGCGTATACGCAGTATTTT,CASSFAYRGAYTQYF
.,.,TRBJ1-1,TRBV4-3,TGCGCCAATAGCCAGGGAAACACTGAAGCTTTCTTC,CANSQGNTEAFF
.,.,TRBJ2-7,TRBV11-1,TGTACCAGCAGTTTAACGGGATCGGGAGAGTACGAGCAGTACTTC,CTSSLTGSGEYEQYF
.,.,TRBJ2-7,TRBV24-1,TGTGCCACTACCTCGGGACGGACCTACGAGCAGTACTTC,CATTSGRTYEQYF
.,.,TRBJ1-5,TRBV10-3,TGTGCCATCAGTGATCAGAGAGGGGGGCCAGGACAGCCCCAGAATTTT,CAISDQRGGPGQPQNF
many,.,TRBJ2-5,TRBV7-6,TGTGCCAGCAGCCGGTCTGAGGGGACCCAGTACTTC,CASSRSEGTQYF
.,.,TRBJ2-3,TRBV6-4,.,CASSAVAGGSTVTHYF
.,.,TRBJ2-5,TRBV5-1,TGCGTCAGCAGCTTGGATGGAGAGACCCAGTACTTC,CVSSLDGETQYF
.,.,TRBJ2-1,TRBV11-1,TGTGCCAGTAGGGGGAAGCGATCCAATGAGCAGTTCTTC,CASRGKRSNEQFF
once,.,TRBJ2-3,TRBV10-3,TGTGCTATCTGTGACAGTCGGGGAGGAGATATGCAGTATTTT,CAICDSRGGDMQYF
.,.,TRBJ1-1,TRBV6-6,TGTGCCAGCAGCATAGGGGGGACTACTGATACTTTCTTT,CASSIGGTTDTFF
many,TRBD1,TRBJ1-5,TRBV28,TGTGCCAGCAGGCTGGACAGGTATAGCAATCAGCCCCAGCATTTT,CASRLDRYSNQPQHF
.,TRBD1,TRBJ2-7,TRBV11-1,TGTGCCAACAGGGGGAAGCGATCCTACGAACTGTACTTC,CANRGKRSYELYF
.,TRBD2,TRBJ2-4,TRBV11-1,TGTGCCAGCAGCGGGGCCCGGACTGGCGGGAGGGCCCTGACAGATACGCAGTACTTC,CASSGARTGGRALTDTQYF
.,.,TRBJ2-3,TRBV29-1,TGCTGCGCAAGGCGGGGCAACACAGATACGCAGTATTTT,CCARRGNTDTQYF
.,TRBD1,TRBJ1-6,TRBV6-1,TGTGCCAGCATCACGAGACAGGGGGCTTATTCGCCCTTCCACTTT,CASITRQGAYSPFHF